This T cell receptor beta chain was profiled in a study of blood T cell repertoires in COVID-19. Study details: COVID-19 samples, acute and convalescent, were from the United States, Italy and Spain.

Participants reported their clinical history, and cohort assignment relied on those reports. This clone occurred once. Germline V gene data show CDR1 as MDHEN and CDR2 as SYDVKM. V lost 11 bases and J lost 2, with 13 bases in between. The CDR3 contains 13 residues. Clones were sequenced by immunoSEQ multiplex PCR, and TCRdb holds only the in-frame ones, with some missing. Here the sample spans around 170,000 clones, 88% being singletons. The sequenced sample was PBMCs or T cells enriched from blood (not recorded which). This chain uses TRBV28 with TRBJ1-3; D perhaps matches TRBD1 (5 bases). The receptor was derived from a woman aged 18-29 years who had recovered from COVID-19. DNA for the CDR3: TGTGCCCATAGGGCAGGGACTGGAAACACCATATATTTT. This encodes CAHRAGTGNTIYF.